This T cell receptor (beta chain) was found in a study of T cells in Graves' hyperthyroidism and ophthalmopathy. This clonotype has only one observation. A much larger clone differs by one base, so this may be a read error. Absent ophthalmopathy progression within 18 months defined stable Graves' hyperthyroidism. The V and J ends lost 5 bases and 4 bases respectively, with 14 bases between them. Germline assignment: CDR1 MDHEN and CDR2 SYDVKM. The CDR3 is made up of 14 amino acids. TCR beta CDR3 sequences were amplified from RNA transcripts. HTBI primers were the set used in a first-round RT-PCR of the TCR CDR3. MiXCR, run by TCRdb on the multiplex PCR reads, gives a single entry per CDR3 protein. This table holds more than 550,000 distinct CDR3 sequences, around 16% found once.

What was sequenced was blood. This TCR derives from a man aged 50 to 59 with Graves' hyperthyroidism. The rearrangement links TRBV28 to TRBJ1-1, with D perhaps TRBD1 (6 bases). As DNA, the CDR3 is TGTGCCAGCAGTCTTTGGACAGACGGCACTGAAGCTTTCTTT. It specifies CASSLWTDGTEAFF.